A single sample is the source of the 12 T cell receptor beta chains below, sequenced in a study of PD-1 blockade in classical Hodgkin lymphoma. Every patient experienced relapse after autologous stem cell transplantation, and brentuximab vedotin exposure varied. Here immunoSEQ multiplex PCR was the method, and the copy in TCRdb shows in-frame clones only, minus some. The sample lists some 60,000 clones, about nine tenths seen once, with over 9.5% in the top ten. This material consisted of peripheral blood mononuclear cells (PBMCs), taken at baseline. The receptor set was obtained from a human donor with classical Hodgkin lymphoma.

The rearrangement joins TRBV25-1 to TRBJ2-5; unclear D gene. Germline V CDR1 and CDR2: MGHDK, SYGVNS. The germline V and J ends were trimmed by 1 base and 0 bases, with 12 bases remaining between them. The CDR3 has 16 amino acids. CDR3: CASSEWVVGYQETQYF. In nucleotides, the CDR3 is TGTGCCAGCAGTGAATGGGTAGTCGGGTACCAAGAGACCCAGTACTTC.

The CDR3 sequence is CASSQVRTYEQYF. CDR3 coding DNA: TGTGCCAGCAGCCAAGTCAGGACCTACGAGCAGTACTTC. The gene calls are TRBV14 and TRBJ2-7; unclear D gene. CDR3 size: 13 residues. Looked up from germline, CDR1 is SGHDN and CDR2 is FVKESK. V was pared by 1 base and J by 2 bases, with 6 bases between.

The chain joins TRBV5-1 to TRBJ1-5; the D is unclear. V was trimmed by 2 bases and J by 2 bases, leaving 8 bases between them. The CDR3 runs 14 residues. The germline V gene has CDR1 SGHRS and CDR2 YFSETQ. The CDR3 protein is CASSLDNRNQPQHF. CDR3 sequence (DNA): TGCGCCAGCAGCTTAGACAATCGCAATCAGCCCCAGCATTTT.

This clone was found a few times. This sample includes further DNA sequences coding for the same CDR3. The chain has TRBV25-1 and TRBJ1-3; D gene unclear. V was trimmed by 4 bases and J by 1 base, leaving 5 bases between them. The CDR3 covers 13 residues. Germline V gives CDR1 MGHDK, CDR2 SYGVNS. CDR3 sequence: CASSVGSGNTIYF. Written as DNA, the CDR3 is TGTGCCAGCAGTGTTGGGTCTGGAAACACCATATATTTT.

The chain combines TRBV2 with TRBJ2-7; 7 bases match TRBD2. J lost 3 bases, V lost 0 bases, and 5 bases had no gene match. The CDR3 has 15 amino acids. Germline-derived CDR1 and CDR2 are SNHLY and FYNNEI. In nucleotides, the CDR3 is TGTGCCAGCAGTGAAGCGCGGGAGATCCGCTACGAGCAGTACTTC. Amino acids: CASSEAREIRYEQYF.

The V and J genes are TRBV19 and TRBJ2-7; 9 bases fit TRBD1. V lost 7 bases to trimming and J lost 5 bases; unmatched junction nucleotides: 9. The germline CDR1 and CDR2 sequences are LNHDA and SQIVND (reference sequence). The CDR3 is made up of 14 amino acids. DNA for the CDR3: TGTGCCAGTACCGCAGACAGGGGGAGTAACGAGCAGTACTTC. It codes for CASTADRGSNEQYF.

This rearrangement joins TRBV4-2 to TRBJ2-4; possibly TRBD2 for D (6 bases). This CDR3 comprises 17 residues. Germline lookup yields CDR1 LGHNA and CDR2 YNFKEQ. Trimming took off 7 bases at V and 1 base at J, with 20 bases between the two ends. In nucleotides, the CDR3 is TGTGCCAGCAACTCCCTCTCCGGGGGTACGGCCAAAAACATTCAGTACTTC. Translating gives CASNSLSGGTAKNIQYF.

This clone was counted once. The V call is TRBV27, the J call TRBJ1-2; D is ambiguous. Germline V gene data show CDR1 as MNHEY and CDR2 as SMNVEV (reference sequence). The CDR3 spans 14 residues. With 5 bases removed from V and 0 bases from J, the gap between germline ends came to 10 bases. In DNA, the CDR3 is TGTGCCAGCAGTCTGTACGTAACTAACTATGGCTACACCTTC. Translating it yields CASSLYVTNYGYTF.

This clone appeared a few times. The V and J genes are TRBV13 and TRBJ1-6, with D possibly being TRBD1 (5 bases). Germline-derived CDR1 and CDR2 are PRHDT and FYEKMQ (reference sequence). V shed 5 bases and J shed 7 bases, with 12 bases lying between them. This CDR3 is built from 14 residues. The CDR3 spells CASSVTSGNSPLHF. The DNA for the CDR3 is TGTGCCAGCAGCGTCACTTCAGGGAATTCACCCCTCCACTTT.

V and J are TRBV13 and TRBJ1-5, with D unclear. CDR1 is PRHDT, CDR2 FYEKMQ, per germline (reference sequence). V was clipped by 5 bases and J by 0 bases, with 11 bases between them. This CDR3 comprises 15 residues. Written as DNA, the CDR3 is TGTGCCAGCAGCAAAAGGGTTAATAGCAATCAGCCCCAGCATTTT. This codes for CASSKRVNSNQPQHF.

The J gene is TRBJ2-1, the V gene TRBV5-1, with 10 bases that match TRBD2. Germline trimming cut 0 bases from V and 6 bases from J; bases unmatched to any gene: 0. CDR1 is SGHRS, CDR2 YFSETQ, per germline. CDR3 length: 14 amino acids. This chain's CDR3 is CASSLGTSGNEQFF. DNA of the CDR3: TGCGCCAGCAGCTTGGGGACTAGCGGCAATGAGCAGTTCTTC. The complete variable domain, with remaining parts taken from reference TRBV5-1 and TRBJ2-1, reads KAGVTQTPRYLIKTRGQQVTLSCSPISGHRSVSWYQQTPGQGLQFLFEYFSETQRNKGNFPGRFSGRQFSNSRSEMNVSTLELGDSALYLCASSLGTSGNEQFFGPGTRLTVL.

This clone counts as medium-sized. The CDR3 loop is CASSYTSPEAASGEWVTQYF. In DNA, the CDR3 is TGCGCCAGCAGCTACACCTCCCCCGAGGCAGCTAGCGGGGAGTGGGTGACCCAGTACTTC. This chain links TRBV5-1 with TRBJ2-5, with 9 bases fitting TRBD2. CDR1 is SGHRS and CDR2 is YFSETQ in the germline V gene. The V segment lost 3 bases and the J segment 7 bases; nucleotides outside the gene matches: 25. This CDR3 comprises 20 residues.